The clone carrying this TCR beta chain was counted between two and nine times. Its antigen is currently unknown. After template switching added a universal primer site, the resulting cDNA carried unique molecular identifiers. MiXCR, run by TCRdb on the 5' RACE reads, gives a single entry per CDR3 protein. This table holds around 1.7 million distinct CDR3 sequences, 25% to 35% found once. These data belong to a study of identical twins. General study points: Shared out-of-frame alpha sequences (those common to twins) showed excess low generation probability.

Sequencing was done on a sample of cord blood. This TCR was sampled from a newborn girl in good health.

In nucleotides, the CDR3 is TGTGCCAGTAGTATAGGGTTACCAACGGATGGCTACACCTTC. This encodes CASSIGLPTDGYTF. The chain joins TRBV19 to TRBJ1-2; D not resolved. The CDR3 has 14 amino acids. CDR1 and CDR2 from the germline V gene are LNHDA and SQIVND (reference sequence). V lost 1 base and J lost 6, with 12 bases in between.